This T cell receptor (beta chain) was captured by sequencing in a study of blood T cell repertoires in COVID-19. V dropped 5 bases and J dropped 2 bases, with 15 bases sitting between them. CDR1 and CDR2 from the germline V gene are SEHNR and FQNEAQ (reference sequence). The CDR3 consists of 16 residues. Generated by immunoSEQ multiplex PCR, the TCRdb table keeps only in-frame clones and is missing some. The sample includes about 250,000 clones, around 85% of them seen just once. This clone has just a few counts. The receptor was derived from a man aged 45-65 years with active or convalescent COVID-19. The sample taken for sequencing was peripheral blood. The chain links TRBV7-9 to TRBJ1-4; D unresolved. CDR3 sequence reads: CASSRSPGRTNEKLFF. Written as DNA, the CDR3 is TGTGCCAGCAGCCGCTCCCCGGGAAGGACTAATGAAAAACTGTTTTTT.